This TCR beta chain was captured by sequencing in a study of CD8+CD57+ T cells in acquired aplastic anemia (dated by TCRdb to 2016 to 2018). About the full investigation: On average, sorted CD4+ and CD8+ cells yielded around 3.4 ug of extracted DNA, with a range of about 0.17 to 27.4 ug. A CD8+CD57+ expansion meant a frequency higher than the mean frequency seen in healthy subjects. Paper-wide results and their limitations: Between patients and healthy controls, no significant difference in CD8+ Simpson's diversity was found (P=0.060). Some 31 CD8+ CDR3 sequences were shared between patients and controls but appeared highly expressed in patients and within their immunodominant clones.

The patients picked for sequencing were ones in whom flow cytometry had shown an expansion of CD8+CD57+ cells. Severe acquired aplastic anemia was diagnosed in all patients according to International Study of Aplastic Anemia and Agranulocytosis and Camitta criteria. No therapy had been received by the patients at the time of blood sampling. TCR repertoires of sorted CD4+ and CD8+ blood T cells from severe aplastic anemia patients and healthy subjects were deep-sequenced in the study. Patients were enrolled in the USA under clinicaltrials.gov protocols 00001620, 01623167, 00001397, 00071045, 00081523 and 00961064. Ficoll-Paque density gradient centrifugation was used to isolate peripheral blood mononuclear cells. Before DNA extraction, CD4+ and CD8+ T cells were sorted by FACS or by magnetic beads. Genomic DNA was used as template for profiling of TCR beta VDJ combinations and CDR3 sequences. An Illumina HiSeq 2000 was the platform used for TCR repertoire sequencing. As for how the authors treated the data: Repertoires were assessed using TRBV/TRBJ rearrangement plots, CDR3 size and DJ length profiles, and Simpson's diversity index. Whichever DNA sequence was most abundant in the deep sequencing data was defined as the immunodominant clone. CDR3 amino acid sequences were screened for sharing across subjects and compared with published repertoires and the VDJdb database. TCRdb reanalyzed the raw reads on its own, using fastp at Q25 for trimming and MiXCR for clone calling, and kept in-frame beta chains. CDR3 protein sequences are deduplicated, and each keeps its most common genes and DNA. In this record, the V and J calls reflect TCRdb's handling and not the investigators' own analysis. The sample has about 190,000 distinct CDR3 sequences on record, nearly 50% of them singletons. Around a tenth of the sample goes to the ten largest clones.

V is pruned by 5 bases and J by 10 bases, leaving 20 bases of the junction without a gene match. The germline V gene encodes CDR1 PRHDT and CDR2 FYEKMQ (reference sequence). The CDR3 is 18 amino acids long, termini counted. The sequence is cut down to CDR3 DNA, 54 bases in frame from base 1. To note about this clonotype: Its antigen has not been determined. The conserved phenylalanine or tryptophan normally closing the CDR3 is absent here, so this likely arose from a read error.

Sequencing was performed on sorted CD4+, CD8+, or CD8+CD57+ T cells (not recorded which) from PBMCs. This sequence originates from a human donor with aplastic anemia. The chain is made from TRBV13 and TRBJ2-1, and TRBD2 aligns with 10 junction nucleotides. The sequence in DNA is TGTGCCAGCAGCCCCTACGTGGTAGCGGGAGGCTTGGCTATGGAGCAGTTCTGC. It specifies CASSPYVVAGGLAMEQFC.